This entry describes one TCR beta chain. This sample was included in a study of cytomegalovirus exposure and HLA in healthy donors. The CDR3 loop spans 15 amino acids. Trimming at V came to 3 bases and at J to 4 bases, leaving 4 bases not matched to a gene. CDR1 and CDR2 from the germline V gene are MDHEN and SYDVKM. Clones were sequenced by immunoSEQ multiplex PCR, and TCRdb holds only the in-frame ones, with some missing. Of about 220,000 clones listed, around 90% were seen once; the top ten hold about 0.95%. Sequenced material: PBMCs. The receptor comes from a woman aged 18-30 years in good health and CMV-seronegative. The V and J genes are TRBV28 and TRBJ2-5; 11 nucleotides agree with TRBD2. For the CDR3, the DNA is TGTGCCAGCAGTTTCCAAACTAGCGGGAGAGAGACCCAGTACTTC. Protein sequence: CASSFQTSGRETQYF.